This record covers a single T cell receptor (beta chain). The antigen is not known. The sample contains more than one DNA sequence encoding this CDR3. Produced via immunoSEQ multiplex PCR; TCRdb's table is partial and in-frame only. The sample holds some 120,000 clones, around nine tenths seen once. The data originate from a study of PD-L1 blockade in urothelial cancer. Overall study: Blood underwent analysis 3 weeks (second dose) and 6 weeks after treatment began. Median blood clonality was roughly 0.074, with 80,000 to 100,000 unique TCRs.

The study, taken as a whole, reports: Where pretreatment blood TCR clonality fell below the median, better survival was predicted.

Trimming at V came to 5 bases and at J to 7 bases, leaving 6 bases not matched to a gene. CDR3 size: 13 residues. Germline CDR1 is MNHEY and CDR2 is SVGAGI. Time point: peripheral blood 6 weeks after treatment start. Patients had urothelial carcinoma that was locally advanced or metastatic. The sequencing used PBMCs, collected around atezolizumab (anti-PD-L1) treatment. This receptor was obtained from a man in his sixties with urothelial cancer. V usage is TRBV6-5 and J usage is TRBJ1-2; 8 nucleotides line up with TRBD1. The CDR3 region has the DNA TGTGCCAGCAGTCGTGGACAGGGCGGTGGCTACACCTTC. It yields the protein CASSRGQGGGYTF.